The subject of this entry is one T cell receptor beta chain. This sample was taken from a study of T cell changes during pregnancy in multiple sclerosis. Assay used: immunoSEQ multiplex PCR; TCRdb lists only in-frame clones, some missing. The data show more than 60,000 clones, roughly nine tenths seen once. This TCR was sampled from a female donor in good health, enrolled as a control in a pregnancy study. The sequences come from CD4+ T cells from peripheral blood mononuclear cells, collected in the third trimester of pregnancy.

CDR3 sequence (DNA): TGTGCCAGCAGCAAACGCGGGAGCTCCTACAATGAGCAGTTCTTC. It encodes CASSKRGSSYNEQFF. V usage is TRBV21-1 and J usage is TRBJ2-1; the table names TRBD2, a call not compared with the DNA. TRBV21-1 is assigned pseudogene status. This CDR3 region has 15 residues.